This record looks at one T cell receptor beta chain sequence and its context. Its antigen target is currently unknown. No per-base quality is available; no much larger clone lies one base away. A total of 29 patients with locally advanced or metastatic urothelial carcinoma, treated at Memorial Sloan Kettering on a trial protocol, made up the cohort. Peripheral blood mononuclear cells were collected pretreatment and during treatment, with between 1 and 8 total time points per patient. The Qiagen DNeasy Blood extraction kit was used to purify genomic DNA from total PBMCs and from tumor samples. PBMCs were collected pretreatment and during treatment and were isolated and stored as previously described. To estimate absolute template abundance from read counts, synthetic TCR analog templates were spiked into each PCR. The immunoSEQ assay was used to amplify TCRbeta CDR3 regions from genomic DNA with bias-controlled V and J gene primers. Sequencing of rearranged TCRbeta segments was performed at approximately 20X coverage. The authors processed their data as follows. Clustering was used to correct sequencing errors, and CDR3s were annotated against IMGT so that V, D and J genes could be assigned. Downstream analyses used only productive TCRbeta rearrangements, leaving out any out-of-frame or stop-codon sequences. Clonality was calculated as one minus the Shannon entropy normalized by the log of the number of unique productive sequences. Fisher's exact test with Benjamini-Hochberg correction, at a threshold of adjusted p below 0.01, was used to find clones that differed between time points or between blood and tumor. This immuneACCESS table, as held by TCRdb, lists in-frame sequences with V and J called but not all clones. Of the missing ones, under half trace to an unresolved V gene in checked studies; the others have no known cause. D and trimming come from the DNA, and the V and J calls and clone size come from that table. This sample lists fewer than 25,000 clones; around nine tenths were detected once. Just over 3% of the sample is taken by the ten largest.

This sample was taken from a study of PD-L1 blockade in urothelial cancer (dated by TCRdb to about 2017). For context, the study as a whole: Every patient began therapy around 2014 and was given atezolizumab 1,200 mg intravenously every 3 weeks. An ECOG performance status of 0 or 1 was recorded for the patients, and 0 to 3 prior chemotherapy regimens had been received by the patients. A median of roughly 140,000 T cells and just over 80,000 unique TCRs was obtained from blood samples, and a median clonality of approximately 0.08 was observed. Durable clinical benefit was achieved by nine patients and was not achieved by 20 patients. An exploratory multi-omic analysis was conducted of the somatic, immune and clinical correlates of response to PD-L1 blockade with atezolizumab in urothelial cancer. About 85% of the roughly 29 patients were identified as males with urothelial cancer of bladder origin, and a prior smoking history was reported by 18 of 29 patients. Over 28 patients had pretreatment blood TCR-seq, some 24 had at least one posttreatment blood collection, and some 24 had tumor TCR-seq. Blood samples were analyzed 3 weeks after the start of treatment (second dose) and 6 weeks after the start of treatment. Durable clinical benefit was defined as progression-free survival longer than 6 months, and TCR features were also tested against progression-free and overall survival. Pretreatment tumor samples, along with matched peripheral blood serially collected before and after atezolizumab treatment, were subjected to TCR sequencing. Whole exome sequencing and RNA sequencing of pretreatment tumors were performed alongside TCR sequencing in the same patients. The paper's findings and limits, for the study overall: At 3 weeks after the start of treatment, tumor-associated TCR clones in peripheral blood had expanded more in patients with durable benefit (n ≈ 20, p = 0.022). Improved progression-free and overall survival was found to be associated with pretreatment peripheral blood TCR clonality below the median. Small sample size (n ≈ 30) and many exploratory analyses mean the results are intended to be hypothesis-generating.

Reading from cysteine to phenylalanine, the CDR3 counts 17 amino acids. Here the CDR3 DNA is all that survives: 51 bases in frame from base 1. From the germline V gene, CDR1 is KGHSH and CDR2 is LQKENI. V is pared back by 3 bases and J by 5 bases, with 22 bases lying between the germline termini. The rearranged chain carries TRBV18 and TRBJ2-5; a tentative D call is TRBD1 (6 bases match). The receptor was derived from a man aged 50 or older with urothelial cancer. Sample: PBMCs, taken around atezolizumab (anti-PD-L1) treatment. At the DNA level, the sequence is TGTGCCAGCTCACCCACAGGGAATGAGGGCATTGACGAGACCCAGTACTTC. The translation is CASSPTGNEGIDETQYF.